These T cell receptor beta chains were read from a single sample in a study of coeliac disease. Libraries were prepared by immunoSEQ multiplex PCR; TCRdb keeps only in-frame clonotypes and omits some of them. The sample includes about 1,700 clones, around 70% of them seen just once. The sample comprised lymphocytes from the gut lamina propria. These receptors were collected from a human donor without celiac disease. CDR3s include the opening cysteine and the closing phenylalanine or tryptophan. A D gene is named only where the DNA matches it firmly. Rows may omit the clone size; those that give it use once, few, many or a size class.

TRBV2	TRBD1	TRBJ1-4	-	CASSESRDRSEKLFF	TGTGCCAGCAGTGAATCACGGGACAGGTCGGAAAAACTGTTTTTT
TRBV5-4	-	TRBJ2-5	-	CASSSPRETYPRRRKTQYF	TGTGCCAGCAGCTCCCCCCGGGAGACATACCCAAGGAGAAGAAAGACCCAGTACTTC
TRBV19	-	TRBJ1-4	-	CASRDASGGEKLFF	TGTGCCAGTAGGGATGCATCGGGAGGTGAAAAACTGTTTTTT
TRBV10-1	-	TRBJ1-1	-	CASSASPRRAGANTEAFF	TGCGCCAGCAGTGCCTCCCCACGGCGGGCAGGGGCGAACACTGAAGCTTTCTTT
TRBV28	-	TRBJ2-7	-	CASSPMTSLKLGEQYF	TGTGCCAGCAGTCCTATGACTAGTCTTAAATTAGGGGAGCAGTACTTC
TRBV6-5	TRBD1	TRBJ1-1	-	CASSLRQGAEAFF	TGTGCCAGCAGTTTAAGACAGGGCGCTGAAGCTTTCTTT
TRBV20-1	-	TRBJ2-7	-	CSARDTYEQYF	TGCAGTGCTAGAGACACCTACGAGCAGTACTTC
TRBV11-2	-	TRBJ1-3	-	CASSLDGAYSGNTIYF	TGTGCCAGCAGCTTAGACGGTGCTTACTCTGGAAACACCATATATTTT
TRBV19	-	TRBJ2-2	-	CASKEGSGTGELFF	TGTGCCAGTAAAGAGGGTTCGGGCACCGGGGAGCTGTTTTTT
TRBV7-2	TRBD1	TRBJ2-7	-	CASSHQRQGPYEQYF	TGTGCCAGCAGCCACCAGAGACAGGGTCCCTACGAGCAGTACTTC
TRBV6-5	TRBD2	TRBJ2-3	-	CASSPLAGLADTQYF	TGTGCCAGCAGTCCTCTAGCGGGCTTGGCAGATACGCAGTATTTT
TRBV20-1	-	TRBJ1-4	-	CSAREREKLFF	TGCAGTGCTAGAGAACGGGAAAAACTGTTTTTT
TRBV2	-	TRBJ2-3	few	CASSEGRGASTDTQYF	TGTGCCAGCAGTGAAGGTCGCGGAGCTAGCACAGATACGCAGTATTTT
TRBV6-5	-	TRBJ1-4	few	CASSYAGANDEKLFF	TGTGCCAGCAGTTACGCGGGGGCGAATGATGAAAAACTGTTTTTT
TRBV28	TRBD1	TRBJ2-7	-	CASSSLTGPGGEQYF	TGTGCCAGCAGTTCCTTGACAGGGCCGGGTGGGGAGCAGTACTTC
TRBV7-2	TRBD1	TRBJ2-7	-	CASSSRDRDIYEQYF	TGTGCCAGCAGCTCCCGAGACAGGGATATCTACGAGCAGTACTTC
TRBV5-1	TRBD2	TRBJ2-7	-	CASSRIAGEHYEQYF	TGCGCCAGCAGCAGGATAGCGGGAGAACACTACGAGCAGTACTTC
TRBV9	TRBD2	TRBJ2-3	-	CASSELAGFADTQYF	TGTGCCAGCAGCGAACTAGCGGGATTTGCAGATACGCAGTATTTT
TRBV7-8	-	TRBJ1-5	-	CASSLSGVSNQPQHF	TGTGCCAGCAGCTTATCGGGGGTTAGCAATCAGCCCCAGCATTTT
TRBV7-9	-	TRBJ2-3	-	CASSLSSDTQYF	TGTGCCAGCAGTCTCTCTTCAGATACGCAGTATTTT
TRBV30	TRBD2	TRBJ2-5	-	CAWTKRGVETQYF	TGTGCCTGGACCAAACGGGGGGTAGAGACCCAGTACTTC
TRBV6-1	-	TRBJ1-2	-	CAGTSSYGYTF	TGTGCCGGCACCTCGAGCTATGGCTACACCTTC
TRBV15	TRBD2	TRBJ2-1	-	CATSRAGEQFF	TGTGCCACCAGCCGAGCGGGAGAGCAGTTCTTC
TRBV7-9	TRBD1	TRBJ2-1	-	CASSPPGQAYNEQFF	TGTGCCAGCAGCCCCCCGGGACAGGCCTACAATGAGCAGTTCTTC
TRBV14	TRBD1	TRBJ1-1	few	CASSQADRGRAAFF	TGTGCCAGCAGCCAAGCGGACAGGGGGCGCGCAGCTTTCTTT
TRBV10-3	TRBD1	TRBJ2-1	-	CAISESGTAQFF	TGTGCCATCAGTGAGTCCGGGACAGCCCAGTTCTTC
TRBV5-6	-	TRBJ2-6	-	CASSPEGSGANVLTF	TGTGCCAGCAGCCCTGAGGGTTCTGGGGCCAACGTCCTGACTTTC
TRBV11-3	TRBD2	TRBJ2-1	-	CASSLDLAGGLNEQFF	TGTGCCAGCAGCTTAGATTTAGCGGGAGGGCTGAATGAGCAGTTCTTC
TRBV6-7	TRBD2	TRBJ2-1	-	CASNSPWPGSGRNNEQFF	TGTGCCAGCAATTCCCCCTGGCCCGGTAGCGGGCGTAACAATGAGCAGTTCTTC
TRBV10-3	TRBD2	TRBJ2-1	once	CAIRGLADNEQFF	TGTGCCATCAGGGGACTAGCTGATAATGAGCAGTTCTTC
TRBV9	-	TRBJ2-1	-	CASSVASVESYEQFF	TGTGCCAGCAGCGTGGCTAGCGTGGAGTCCTATGAGCAGTTCTTC
TRBV27	-	TRBJ2-5	once	CASSPVGFQETQYF	TGTGCCAGCAGTCCAGTGGGCTTCCAAGAGACCCAGTACTTC
TRBV21-1	-	TRBJ1-2	-	CASSIQGDRSYGYTF	TGTGCCAGCAGCATACAAGGGGACAGATCCTATGGCTACACCTTC
TRBV27	TRBD1	TRBJ2-7	-	CASRPGQVTYEQYF	TGTGCCAGCAGACCGGGACAGGTAACCTACGAGCAGTACTTC
TRBV19	TRBD1	TRBJ1-1	-	CASVPGQGTEAFF	TGTGCCAGCGTCCCGGGACAGGGGACTGAAGCTTTCTTT
TRBV28	TRBD2	TRBJ2-1	-	CASTKTSGRNNEQFF	TGTGCCAGCACTAAGACTAGCGGGAGGAACAATGAGCAGTTCTTC
TRBV5-6	TRBD1	TRBJ2-1	few	CASSLYQGAAGYREQFF	TGTGCCAGCAGCTTGTATCAGGGGGCAGCCGGTTACCGTGAGCAGTTCTTC
TRBV5-6	TRBD1	TRBJ1-2	-	CASSSRGTGDPYGYTF	TGTGCCAGCAGCTCCCGGGGGACAGGGGATCCCTATGGCTACACCTTC
TRBV6-1	-	TRBJ1-4	-	CASSEQNEKLFF	TGTGCCAGCAGTGAACAGAATGAAAAACTGTTTTTT
TRBV7-6	TRBD2	TRBJ2-7	few	CASSPLGAGGPGEQYF	TGTGCCAGCAGCCCACTCGGAGCGGGAGGGCCCGGAGAGCAGTACTTC
TRBV10-3	TRBD2	TRBJ2-1	-	CAISGTSADNEQFF	TGTGCCATCAGCGGGACTAGCGCCGACAATGAGCAGTTCTTC
TRBV19	-	TRBJ2-7	-	CASSPQGFDEQYF	TGTGCCAGTAGTCCCCAGGGGTTTGACGAGCAGTACTTC
TRBV19	-	TRBJ2-3	-	CASSNYHTQYF	TGTGCCAGTAGTAACTATCATACGCAGTATTTT